The 16 T cell receptor beta chains listed next were all sequenced from one sample in a study of T cell changes during pregnancy in multiple sclerosis. TCRdb keeps only in-frame clones here, not all; method: immunoSEQ multiplex PCR. The sample shows around 100,000 clones, about nine tenths of them seen only once. Specimen: peripheral blood, collected after pregnancy. The origin of the receptors is a female donor with multiple sclerosis, enrolled in a pregnancy study.

The rearrangement links TRBV7-2 to TRBJ2-5; D is perhaps TRBD2 (5 bases). V was trimmed by 5 bases and J by 0 bases, leaving 16 bases between them. The CDR3 spans 16 residues. Germline V gives CDR1 SGHTA, CDR2 FQGNSA. The CDR3 coding sequence is TGTGCCAGCAGCCTGCGGCGGGTTGGTCACCAAGAGACCCAGTACTTC. Its protein product is CASSLRRVGHQETQYF.

The chain recombines TRBV14 with TRBJ1-6, with 7 bases matching TRBD1. CDR1 is SGHDN, CDR2 FVKESK, per germline. The CDR3 spans 16 residues. The ends lost 6 bases at V and 3 bases at J; junction bases unmatched: 8. The CDR3 here is CASRRETGNYNSPLHF. The DNA for the CDR3 is TGTGCCAGCAGGAGAGAGACAGGGAACTATAATTCACCCCTCCACTTT.

The CDR3 DNA reads TGTGCCAGCAGCCTCCGGACAGGGGGCGCCTCGGATGGCTACACCTTC. Translating it yields CASSLRTGGASDGYTF. V usage is TRBV6-6 and J usage is TRBJ1-2; 11 positions agree with TRBD1. V shed 6 bases, J shed 6 bases, and the junction held 12 bases outside the gene matches. Germline V gives CDR1 MNHNY, CDR2 SVGAGI (reference sequence). The CDR3 contains 16 residues.

The CDR3 is CASSRDSNYGYTF. The CDR3 DNA sequence: TGTGCCAGCAGTCGCGACAGTAACTATGGCTACACCTTC. The chain uses TRBV7-6 and TRBJ1-2; the D gene is possibly TRBD1 (5 bases). Germline CDR1 and CDR2: SGHVS and FNYEAQ. The V gene lost 6 bases and the J gene lost 1 base, with 9 bases spanning the gap. The CDR3 sequence is 13 residues long.

This clone was counted only a few times. The chain joins TRBV5-5 to TRBJ2-7; TRBD2 matches 11 bases. This CDR3 is built from 15 residues. The V gene end was trimmed by 3 bases and the J gene end by 2 bases; junction bases not matched to a gene: 4. Germline values: CDR1 SGHKS, CDR2 YYEKEE (reference sequence). Here the CDR3 DNA reads TGTGCCAGCAGCTCGCGACTAGCGGGACCCTACGAGCAGTACTTC. It is translated as CASSSRLAGPYEQYF.

This clone was seen just once. The V and J genes are TRBV19 and TRBJ2-7; TRBD1 matches at 7 bases. This CDR3 region has 15 residues. V gave up 1 base and J gave up 0 bases; unmatched junction bases: 3. Looked up from germline, CDR1 is LNHDA and CDR2 is SQIVND (reference sequence). DNA of the CDR3: TGTGCCAGTAGTATAGGGACAGGCCTCTCCTACGAGCAGTACTTC. This codes for CASSIGTGLSYEQYF.

The rearrangement joins TRBV27 to TRBJ1-5; unclear D gene. The V and J ends lost 0 bases and 0 bases respectively, with 9 bases between them. The germline CDR1 and CDR2 sequences are MNHEY and SMNVEV (reference sequence). This CDR3 has 16 residues. In nucleotides, the CDR3 is TGTGCCAGCAGTTTATCGGCACAGTATAGCAATCAGCCCCAGCATTTT. Amino acid sequence: CASSLSAQYSNQPQHF.

The V call is TRBV7-6, the J call TRBJ2-1; D call uncertain. CDR1 is SGHVS and CDR2 is FNYEAQ in the germline V gene. Trimming cost V 6 bases and J 7 bases, with 10 bases left between them. The CDR3 length is 12 residues. The CDR3 loop reads CASSLPGNEQFF. As DNA, the CDR3 is TGTGCCAGCAGTCTACCAGGTAATGAGCAGTTCTTC.

The chain couples TRBV28 to TRBJ1-5; D perhaps matches TRBD1 (5 bases). Germline V gene sequence: CDR1 MDHEN, CDR2 SYDVKM. V gave up 5 bases and J gave up 3 bases, with 14 bases separating them. This CDR3 spans 15 amino acids. CDR3 nucleotide sequence: TGTGCCAGCAGTGCACTTGACAGAAACAATCAGCCCCAGCATTTT. Protein: CASSALDRNNQPQHF.

The V and J genes are TRBV30 and TRBJ1-5; unclear D gene. Per germline, CDR1 GTSNPN and CDR2 SVGIG (reference sequence). The V and J ends lost 0 bases and 8 bases respectively, with 11 bases between them. The CDR3 consists of 13 residues. The CDR3: CAWSVNPGEPQHF. The CDR3 DNA reads TGTGCCTGGAGTGTAAATCCCGGAGAGCCCCAGCATTTT.

The genes are TRBV7-2 and TRBJ2-5; perhaps TRBD2 as D (5 bases). The CDR3 covers 14 residues. Germline assignment: CDR1 SGHTA and CDR2 FQGNSA. The V and J ends lost 7 bases and 1 base respectively, with 13 bases between them. The CDR3 DNA is TGTGCCAGCAATACGGGGATAGGCCAAGAGACCCAGTACTTC. The encoded protein is CASNTGIGQETQYF.

This clone was recorded once. The rearrangement joins TRBV18 to TRBJ1-3; 7 bases fit TRBD1. There are 16 residues in the CDR3. Germline-derived CDR1 and CDR2 are KGHSH and LQKENI. With 4 bases clipped from V and 4 bases from J, the junction kept 10 bases outside the gene matches. Here the CDR3 DNA reads TGTGCCAGCTCACAAACCTTACAGGGGTTCGGAAACACCATATATTTT. It encodes CASSQTLQGFGNTIYF.

The gene calls are TRBV15 and TRBJ1-4; a weak D match, TRBD1 (5 bases). Germline CDR1 LNHNV, CDR2 YYDKDF (reference sequence). Trimming removed 0 bases from V and 8 bases from J, with 10 bases in between. This CDR3 region has 14 residues. CDR3 nucleotide sequence: TGTGCCACCAGCAGAGAATTACGGGGGGAAAAACTGTTTTTT. Protein sequence: CATSRELRGEKLFF.

The V and J genes are TRBV7-2 and TRBJ2-2; maybe TRBD2 (5 bases). The CDR3 has 15 amino acids. Germline V CDR1 and CDR2: SGHTA, FQGNSA. V lost 1 base to trimming and J lost 3 bases, with 9 bases between them. The CDR3 loop reads CASSLGPGDTGELFF. The CDR3 DNA reads as TGTGCCAGCAGCTTAGGTCCCGGGGACACCGGGGAGCTGTTTTTT.

This chain connects TRBV7-2 to TRBJ1-1, with 7 bases fitting TRBD1. Trimming at V came to 5 bases and at J to 0 bases, leaving 3 bases not matched to a gene. The germline CDR1 and CDR2 sequences are SGHTA and FQGNSA. The CDR3 covers 14 residues. The CDR3 DNA is TGTGCCAGCAGCCCGGGACAGATGAACACTGAAGCTTTCTTT. Translated: CASSPGQMNTEAFF.

This chain uses TRBV7-6 with TRBJ1-1; 10 bases agree with TRBD1. Losses at the gene ends were 6 bases for V and 6 bases for J; bases not matched to a gene: 22. CDR1 SGHVS and CDR2 FNYEAQ come from the germline V gene. This CDR3 comprises 19 residues. The chain's CDR3 is CASSLRTVPGQGSGAEAFF. CDR3 in DNA: TGTGCCAGCAGTCTTCGCACTGTCCCGGGACAGGGGTCGGGGGCTGAAGCTTTCTTT.